Included here is one T cell receptor (beta chain) sequence, with context. No antigen is known for it. The record originates from a study of CD8+CD57+ T cells in acquired aplastic anemia. Background on the study: Recorded DNA amounts for sorted CD4+ and CD8+ cells had an average of approximately 2.9 ug. General observations from the study: CD8+ Simpson's diversity did not differ significantly between patients and controls.

For CDR3 and TCR beta VDJ profiling, genomic DNA was the template used. TCRdb reanalysed the reads using MiXCR and keeps one entry per CDR3 protein. The sample lists approximately 170,000 distinct CDR3 sequences, roughly half occurring once. The CDR3 is 15 amino acids. CDR1 and CDR2 from the germline V gene are SGHVS and FQNEAQ. The ends were cut back, 5 bases at V and 0 bases at J, with 11 bases in the middle. This chain connects TRBV7-8 to TRBJ1-5; the D is unclear. The clonotype originates from a human donor in good health, serving as a control. Material for sequencing was sorted CD4+, CD8+, or CD8+CD57+ T cells (not recorded which) from PBMCs. The CDR3 is CASSLRALSNQPQHF. Written as DNA, the CDR3 is TGTGCCAGCAGCCTTAGGGCCCTTAGCAATCAGCCCCAGCATTTT.